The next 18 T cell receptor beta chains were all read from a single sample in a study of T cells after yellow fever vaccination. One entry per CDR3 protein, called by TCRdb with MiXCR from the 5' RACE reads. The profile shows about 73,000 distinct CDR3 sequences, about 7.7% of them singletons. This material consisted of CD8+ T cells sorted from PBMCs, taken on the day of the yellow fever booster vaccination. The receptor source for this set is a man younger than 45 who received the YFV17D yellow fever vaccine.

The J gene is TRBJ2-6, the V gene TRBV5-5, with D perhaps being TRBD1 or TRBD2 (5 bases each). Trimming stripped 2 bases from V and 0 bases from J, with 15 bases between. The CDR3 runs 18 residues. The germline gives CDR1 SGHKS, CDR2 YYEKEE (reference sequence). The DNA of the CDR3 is TGTGCCAGCAGCTTCGGGGACCCTAGTTCCTCTGGGGCCAACGTCCTGACTTTC. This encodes CASSFGDPSSSGANVLTF.

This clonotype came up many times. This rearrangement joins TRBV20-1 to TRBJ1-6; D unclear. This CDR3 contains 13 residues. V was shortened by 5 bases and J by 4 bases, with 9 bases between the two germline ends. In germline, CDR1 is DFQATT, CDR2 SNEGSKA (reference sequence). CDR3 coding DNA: TGCAGTGCTGTGAGCCGGTATAATTCACCCCTCCACTTT. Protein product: CSAVSRYNSPLHF.

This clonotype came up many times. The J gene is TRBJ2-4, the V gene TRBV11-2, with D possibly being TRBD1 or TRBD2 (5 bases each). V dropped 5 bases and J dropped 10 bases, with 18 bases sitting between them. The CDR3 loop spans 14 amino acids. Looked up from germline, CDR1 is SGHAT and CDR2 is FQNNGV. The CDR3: CASSLGHESGIQYF. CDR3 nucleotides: TGTGCCAGCAGCCTCGGACACGAAAGCGGTATTCAGTACTTC.

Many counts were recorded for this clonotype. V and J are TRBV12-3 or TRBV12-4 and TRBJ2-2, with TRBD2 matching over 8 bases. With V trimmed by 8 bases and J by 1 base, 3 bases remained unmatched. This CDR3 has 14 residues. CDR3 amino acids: CASHSGMNTGELFF. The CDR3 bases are TGTGCCAGCCATAGCGGGATGAACACCGGGGAGCTGTTTTTT.

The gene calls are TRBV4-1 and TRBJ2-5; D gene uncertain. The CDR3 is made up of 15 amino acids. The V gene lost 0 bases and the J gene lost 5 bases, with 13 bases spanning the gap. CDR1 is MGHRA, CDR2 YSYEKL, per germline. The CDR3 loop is CASSQDGLDEETQYF. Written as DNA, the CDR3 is TGCGCCAGCAGCCAAGATGGGCTAGACGAGGAGACCCAGTACTTC.

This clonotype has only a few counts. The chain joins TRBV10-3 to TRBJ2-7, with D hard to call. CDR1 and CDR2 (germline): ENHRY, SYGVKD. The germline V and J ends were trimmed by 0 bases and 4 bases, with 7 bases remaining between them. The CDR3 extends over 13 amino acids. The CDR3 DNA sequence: TGTGCCATCAGTGAGTCTGAAGTTTACGAGCAGTACTTC. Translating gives CAISESEVYEQYF.

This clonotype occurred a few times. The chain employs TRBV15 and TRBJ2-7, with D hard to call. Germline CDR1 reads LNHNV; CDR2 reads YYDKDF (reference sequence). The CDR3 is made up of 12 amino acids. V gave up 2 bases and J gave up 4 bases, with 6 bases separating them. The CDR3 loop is CATSRPGYEQYF. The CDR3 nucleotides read TGTGCCACCAGCAGACCCGGATACGAGCAGTACTTC.

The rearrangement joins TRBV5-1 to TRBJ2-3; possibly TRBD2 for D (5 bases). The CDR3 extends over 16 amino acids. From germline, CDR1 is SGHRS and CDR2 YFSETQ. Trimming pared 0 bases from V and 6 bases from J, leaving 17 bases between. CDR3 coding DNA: TGCGCCAGCAGCTTGGGGGAGCGTTCCTCGGGGGATACGCAGTATTTT. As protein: CASSLGERSSGDTQYF.

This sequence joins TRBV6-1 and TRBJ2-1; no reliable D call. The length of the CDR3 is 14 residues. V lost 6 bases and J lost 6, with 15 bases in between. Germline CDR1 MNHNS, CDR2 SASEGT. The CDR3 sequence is CASRLYTSVNEQFF. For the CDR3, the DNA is TGTGCCAGCAGACTATATACCTCCGTCAATGAGCAGTTCTTC.

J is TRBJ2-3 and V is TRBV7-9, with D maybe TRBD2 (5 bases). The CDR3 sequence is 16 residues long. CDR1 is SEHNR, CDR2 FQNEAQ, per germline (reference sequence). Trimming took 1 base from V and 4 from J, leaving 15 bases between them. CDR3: CASSLVVGVVSDTQYF. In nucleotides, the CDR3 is TGTGCCAGCAGCTTAGTTGTGGGAGTTGTATCAGATACGCAGTATTTT.

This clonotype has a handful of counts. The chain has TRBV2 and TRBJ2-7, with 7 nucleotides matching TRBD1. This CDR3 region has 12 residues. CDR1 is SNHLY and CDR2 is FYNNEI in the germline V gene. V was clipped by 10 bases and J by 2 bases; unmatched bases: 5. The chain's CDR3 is CATGTVTYEQYF. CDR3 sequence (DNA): TGTGCCACCGGGACAGTTACCTACGAGCAGTACTTC.

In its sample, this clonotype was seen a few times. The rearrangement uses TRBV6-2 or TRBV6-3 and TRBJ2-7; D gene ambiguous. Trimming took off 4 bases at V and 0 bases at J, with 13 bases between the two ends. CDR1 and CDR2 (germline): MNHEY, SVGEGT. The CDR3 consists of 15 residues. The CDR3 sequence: CASSSPIRVSYEQYF. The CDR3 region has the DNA TGTGCCAGCAGTTCTCCTATTAGAGTCTCCTACGAGCAGTACTTC.

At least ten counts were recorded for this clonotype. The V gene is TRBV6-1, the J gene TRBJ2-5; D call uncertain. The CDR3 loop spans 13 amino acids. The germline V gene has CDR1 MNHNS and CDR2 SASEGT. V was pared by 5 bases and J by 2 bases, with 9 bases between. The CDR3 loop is CASSLDGQETQYF. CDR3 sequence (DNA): TGTGCCAGCAGTCTGGACGGACAAGAGACCCAGTACTTC.

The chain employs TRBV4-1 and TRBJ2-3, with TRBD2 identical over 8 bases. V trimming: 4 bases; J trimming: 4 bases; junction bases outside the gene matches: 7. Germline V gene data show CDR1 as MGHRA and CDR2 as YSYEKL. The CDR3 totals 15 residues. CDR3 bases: TGCGCCAGCAGCCCCTTACCGGGAGGGCCAGATACGCAGTATTTT. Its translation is CASSPLPGGPDTQYF.

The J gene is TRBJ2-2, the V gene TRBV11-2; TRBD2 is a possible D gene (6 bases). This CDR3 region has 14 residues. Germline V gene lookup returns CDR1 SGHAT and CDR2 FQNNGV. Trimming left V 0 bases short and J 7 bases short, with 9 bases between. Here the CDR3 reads CASSLEAGLGELFF. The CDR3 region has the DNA TGTGCCAGCAGCTTAGAAGCGGGCCTCGGGGAGCTGTTTTTT.

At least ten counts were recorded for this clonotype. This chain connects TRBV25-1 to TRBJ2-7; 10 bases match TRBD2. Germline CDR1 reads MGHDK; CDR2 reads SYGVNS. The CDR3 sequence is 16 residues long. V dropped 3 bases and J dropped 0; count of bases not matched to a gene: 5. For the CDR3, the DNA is TGTGCCAGCAGTGAGGGGGGACTAGCGTCCTCCTACGAGCAGTACTTC. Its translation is CASSEGGLASSYEQYF.

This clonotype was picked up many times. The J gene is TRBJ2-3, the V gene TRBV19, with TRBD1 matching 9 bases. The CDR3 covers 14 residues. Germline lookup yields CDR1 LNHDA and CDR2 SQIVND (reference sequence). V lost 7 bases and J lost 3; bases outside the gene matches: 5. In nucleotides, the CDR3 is TGTGCCAGTACCTCCGGACAGGGGACAGATACGCAGTATTTT. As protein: CASTSGQGTDTQYF.

CDR3 sequence: CASSNTRAGGHSPLHF. Written as DNA, the CDR3 is TGTGCCAGCAGTAACACAAGGGCAGGGGGCCATTCACCCCTCCACTTT. The chain recombines TRBV5-4 with TRBJ1-6; 8 bases line up with TRBD1. Germline loops: CDR1 SGHNT, CDR2 YYREEE (reference sequence). The ends lost 5 bases at V and 8 bases at J; junction bases unmatched: 12. CDR3 length: 16 residues. Filled out from reference TRBV5-4 and TRBJ1-6, the complete variable domain reads ETGVTQSPTHLIKTRGQQVTLRCSSQSGHNTVSWYQQALGQGPQFIFQYYREEENGRGNFPPRFSGLQFPNYSSELNVNALELDDSALYLCASSNTRAGGHSPLHFGNGTRLTVT.